This T cell receptor beta chain was recorded in a study of T-cell memory formation after mild COVID-19 (dated by TCRdb to about 2021). Background on the whole study: TCR sequence clusters from the two donors were largely donor specific. In two donors, T-cell clones that expanded and contracted after mild COVID-19 were followed by sequencing TCRalpha and TCRbeta repertoires longitudinally. The cohort was made up of two young adult volunteers, one female and one male, who were previously healthy. Study-level results and caveats: The detection of some responding clones in pre-infection memory suggests that pre-existing cross-reactive memory T cells joined the SARS-CoV-2 response. From day 15 to 85, contracting clones showed balanced CD4/CD8 phenotypes, whereas a second wave of clones that expanded from day 15 to 37 leaned towards CD4+. The study covered only a couple of mild cases, and larger cohorts including severe cases with pre-infection samples were considered necessary. SARS-CoV-2 specificity of the second-wave clones peaking on day 37 was not confirmed. Contracting CD4+ clones were found mainly in CM and EM memory subsets, while CD8+ clones were enriched in EMRA.

Sequencing used an Illumina NovaSeq 6000. cDNA libraries for TCRalpha and TCRbeta were prepared by 5'RACE using constant-segment primers, with sample barcodes and unique molecular identifiers added. Trizol reagent was used to extract RNA from every sample. Amplification of the libraries took two PCR steps, and the second step added a second sample barcode plus Illumina TruSeq adapters. Sequencing of libraries was performed on an Illumina NovaSeq with 2 x 150 bp paired-end reads. Per the source publication's procedure: With migec v1.2.7, reads were demultiplexed and then collapsed into UMI-guided consensus sequences. With mixcr v2.1.11, UMI consensuses were aligned to TRA and TRB V and J templates and assembled into clonotypes. Clonotypes were classified as expanded or contracted when called significant by both edgeR and NoisET, with noise models trained on biological replicates. For edgeR calls, a false discovery rate-adjusted p below 0.01 and a log2 fold-change threshold of 1 were applied. PCA with hierarchical clustering of max-normalized trajectories of the 1000 most abundant clonotypes was used as exploratory dynamics analysis. Each responding clone was given a CD4 or CD8 phenotype based on the CD4+ and CD8+ repertoires, which had been sequenced separately. TCRdb reprocessing: public reads trimmed at Q25 with fastp, clones called with MiXCR, in-frame beta chains kept. A single entry per CDR3 protein holds the most common genes and DNA from its merged rows. V and J calls and clone size were set by TCRdb, not the authors. The sample table shows 400,000 to 500,000 distinct CDR3 sequences, and roughly 18% are seen once. The ten largest account for under 25% of the sample.

Counted from cysteine to phenylalanine, this CDR3 has 14 amino acids. Solely the CDR3 DNA is kept, with 42 bases framed from the first base. For this chain, trimming is 2 bases at the V end and 4 bases at the J end, and the number of junction bases without a gene match is 3. The germline V gene supplies CDR1 SGHRS and CDR2 YFSETQ. Ficoll-Paque density gradient centrifugation was the method used to isolate PBMCs. In regard to this clonotype: The target of this receptor is not known. Base-call qualities are not available, and no considerably larger clone is one nucleotide away.

The sequence is built from TRBV5-1 and TRBJ1-1, with 9 junctional bases fitting TRBD1. The origin of this receptor is a man younger than 35 who had mild COVID-19 (a few samples of this study predate the infection). The sample titles of this study are shuffled in the database, so cell type and time point are left out; the donor was told from shared clones. Sequenced input: PBMCs or a T cell subset sorted from them (not recorded which). The DNA sequence reads TGCGCCAGCAGCTTAGGGGACAGGGCCACTGAAGCTTTCTTT. This gives the protein CASSLGDRATEAFF.